What follows are 24 T cell receptor beta chains derived from one specimen sequenced in a study of cytomegalovirus exposure and HLA in healthy donors. The PCR ran on 60 Vbeta and 13 Jbeta primers. Data came from immunoSEQ multiplex PCR; TCRdb stores just in-frame clones and leaves some out. The sample holds 60,000 to 75,000 clones, 70% to 75% seen once. The specimen was PBMCs. The receptors here all came from a woman in her 30s in good health and CMV-seropositive.

The gene calls are TRBV2 and TRBJ2-7; TRBD1 matches 8 bases. CDR1 and CDR2 from the germline V gene are SNHLY and FYNNEI. The J segment lost 6 bases and the V segment lost 7 bases, leaving 8 bases of the junction unmatched. This CDR3 region has 13 residues. Here the CDR3 DNA reads TGTGCCAGCACAGGACAGGGAACCACCGAGCAGTACTTC. This encodes CASTGQGTTEQYF.

The chain joins TRBV30 to TRBJ2-5, with D unresolved. From germline, CDR1 is GTSNPN and CDR2 SVGIG (reference sequence). The CDR3 runs to 12 residues. V was shortened by 0 bases and J by 2 bases, with 4 bases between the two germline ends. CDR3 sequence reads: CAWSVEQETQYF. Written as DNA, the CDR3 is TGTGCCTGGAGTGTGGAGCAAGAGACCCAGTACTTC.

The rearrangement joins TRBV6-5 to TRBJ2-2, with 7 bases that match TRBD1. Germline CDR1 is MNHEY and CDR2 is SVGAGI. This CDR3 is 15 amino acids long. Trimming at V came to 3 bases and at J to 1 base, leaving 2 bases not matched to a gene. This CDR3 is CASSYWDRNTGELFF. The CDR3 nucleotides read TGTGCCAGCAGTTATTGGGACAGGAACACCGGGGAGCTGTTTTTT.

The chain joins TRBV5-4 to TRBJ2-1, with TRBD2 identical over 10 bases. With 0 bases clipped from V and 0 bases from J, the junction kept 6 bases outside the gene matches. Germline V gives CDR1 SGHNT, CDR2 YYREEE (reference sequence). This CDR3 is 18 amino acids long. CDR3 protein: CASSLAGSGRPSYNEQFF. CDR3 DNA sequence: TGTGCCAGCAGCTTGGCGGGTAGCGGGAGGCCCTCCTACAATGAGCAGTTCTTC.

The chain combines TRBV20-1 with TRBJ2-2; D might be TRBD1 (5 bases). Germline CDR1 DFQATT, CDR2 SNEGSKA (reference sequence). Trimming removed 7 bases from V and 7 bases from J, with 10 bases in between. The CDR3 loop spans 11 amino acids. Written as DNA, the CDR3 is TGCAGTGTCAAAAGGGGCGGGGAGCTGTTTTTT. Translating it yields CSVKRGGELFF.

This clone has only one observation. This chain connects TRBV6-5 to TRBJ1-2, with 9 bases fitting TRBD1. Germline V lookup: CDR1 MNHEY, CDR2 SVGAGI. The CDR3 covers 12 residues. J gave up 4 bases and V 6 bases, and 0 bases lay outside the gene matches. CDR3 loop: CASRQGAYGYTF. In DNA, the CDR3 is TGTGCCAGCAGACAGGGGGCCTATGGCTACACCTTC.

This clone came up once. Other nucleotide sequences from this sample produce the same CDR3. The rearrangement links TRBV5-1 to TRBJ1-1; 7 nucleotides align to TRBD1. This CDR3 has 14 amino acids. V lost 0 bases and J lost 5; bases outside the gene matches: 4. CDR1 and CDR2 (germline): SGHRS, YFSETQ. CDR3 DNA: TGCGCCAGCAGCTTGGCTTCAGGGGGGACTGAAGCTTTCTTT. This encodes CASSLASGGTEAFF.

This clone was seen once. The V call is TRBV7-9, the J call TRBJ2-7, with D possibly being TRBD2 (6 bases). V gave up 5 bases and J gave up 3 bases, with 11 bases separating them. CDR3 length: 13 residues. Looked up from germline, CDR1 is SEHNR and CDR2 is FQNEAQ (reference sequence). CDR3 sequence: CASSPGTFYEQYF. In DNA, the CDR3 is TGTGCCAGCAGCCCCGGGACTTTCTACGAGCAGTACTTC.

The CDR3 loop is CTSSRTSGTGELFF. CDR3 bases: TGCACCAGCAGCCGGACTAGCGGCACCGGGGAGCTGTTTTTT. This rearrangement joins TRBV1 to TRBJ2-2; TRBD2 is the table's D call and was not checked against the DNA. TRBV1 is a pseudogene segment. The CDR3 totals 14 residues.

The V gene is TRBV28, the J gene TRBJ1-1, with 7 bases lining up with TRBD1. CDR3 length equals 15 residues. V dropped 5 bases and J dropped 0; count of bases not matched to a gene: 6. The germline gives CDR1 MDHEN, CDR2 SYDVKM. The CDR3 DNA reads as TGTGCCAGCAGTCCAACGGGACAGATGAACACTGAAGCTTTCTTT. Encoded protein: CASSPTGQMNTEAFF.

The CDR3 here is CASRPTAFNYGYTF. The CDR3 DNA reads as TGTGCCAGCAGACCGACAGCCTTTAACTATGGCTACACCTTC. The chain is built from TRBV6-5 and TRBJ1-2; weak D call: TRBD1 (5 bases). The CDR3 is 14 residues long. The germline CDR1 and CDR2 sequences are MNHEY and SVGAGI. The germline V and J ends were trimmed by 6 bases and 1 base, with 12 bases remaining between them.

The J gene is TRBJ1-2, the V gene TRBV30; D is perhaps TRBD1 (5 bases). Germline CDR1 GTSNPN, CDR2 SVGIG (reference sequence). V was trimmed by 8 bases and J by 4 bases, leaving 11 bases between them. The CDR3 consists of 11 residues. The DNA for the CDR3 is TGTGCCCGGCCGGGGGTCTATGGCTACACCTTC. This codes for CARPGVYGYTF. Filled out from reference TRBV30 and TRBJ1-2, the complete variable domain reads SQTIHQWPATLVQPVGSPLSLECTVEGTSNPNLYWYRQAAGRGLQLLFYSVGIGQISSEVPQNLSASRPQDRQFILSSKKLLLSDSGFYLCARPGVYGYTFGSGTRLTVV.

In its sample, this clone was seen once. The chain uses TRBV14 and TRBJ2-7; possible D gene TRBD2, 5 bases. V was clipped by 2 bases and J by 2 bases, with 16 bases between them. This CDR3 region has 16 residues. Germline V CDR1 and CDR2: SGHDN, FVKESK. For the CDR3, the DNA is TGTGCCAGCAGCCAAAGACTTGGACTCGGAACCTACGAGCAGTACTTC. It translates to CASSQRLGLGTYEQYF.

The chain has TRBV6-1 and TRBJ1-3; maybe TRBD1 (5 bases). The CDR3 is made up of 15 amino acids. Germline V CDR1 and CDR2: MNHNS, SASEGT. Trimming cost V 7 bases and J 4 bases, with 17 bases left between them. The CDR3 sequence: CASTQYGHTGNTIYF. The DNA of the CDR3 is TGTGCCAGCACCCAATACGGACACACGGGAAACACCATATATTTT.

The gene calls are TRBV5-4 and TRBJ2-1; TRBD2 aligns across 9 bases. With 4 bases clipped from V and 5 bases from J, the junction kept 4 bases outside the gene matches. CDR1 SGHNT and CDR2 YYREEE come from the germline V gene (reference sequence). This CDR3 has 14 amino acids. CDR3 loop: CASSPRTSDNEQFF. The CDR3 DNA sequence: TGTGCCAGCAGCCCACGGACTAGCGACAATGAGCAGTTCTTC.

The chain is built from TRBV6-1 and TRBJ2-4; TRBD2 is a possible D gene (5 bases). The V and J ends lost 2 bases and 6 bases respectively, with 14 bases between them. The germline CDR1 and CDR2 sequences are MNHNS and SASEGT. This CDR3 region has 15 residues. The DNA for the CDR3 is TGTGCCAGCAGTGAATTCGGCGGGTCGGGAAACATTCAGTACTTC. Translation: CASSEFGGSGNIQYF.

This clone was counted once. This chain links TRBV30 with TRBJ2-5, with unresolved D. CDR1 GTSNPN and CDR2 SVGIG come from the germline V gene (reference sequence). This CDR3 has 12 amino acids. Trimming removed 2 bases at V and 4 bases at J, with 8 bases between. This CDR3 is CAWSSQRETQYF. CDR3 nucleotides: TGTGCCTGGAGTTCACAGAGAGAGACCCAGTACTTC.

This chain uses TRBV5-6 with TRBJ1-1; TRBD1 might be the D (5 bases). The CDR3 loop spans 11 amino acids. The germline gives CDR1 SGHDT, CDR2 YYEEEE. The V end lost 3 bases, the J end lost 11 bases, and 11 bases lay between the germline ends. The DNA of the CDR3 is TGTGCCAGCAGCTGGCAGGGTTTTGCTTTCTTT. This gives the protein CASSWQGFAFF.

The V and J genes are TRBV30 and TRBJ1-3; D gene uncertain. The CDR3 has 11 residues. Trimming pared 5 bases from V and 6 bases from J, leaving 8 bases between. Germline V CDR1 and CDR2: GTSNPN, SVGIG (reference sequence). The CDR3 protein is CAWGPLNTIYF. The CDR3 DNA sequence: TGTGCCTGGGGCCCATTAAACACCATATATTTT. Based on the CDR3 plus reference TRBV30 and TRBJ1-3, the full variable domain is SQTIHQWPATLVQPVGSPLSLECTVEGTSNPNLYWYRQAAGRGLQLLFYSVGIGQISSEVPQNLSASRPQDRQFILSSKKLLLSDSGFYLCAWGPLNTIYFGEGSWLTVV.

The CDR3 sequence is CSVELAGIRNEQFF. As DNA, the CDR3 is TGCAGCGTTGAACTAGCGGGAATTAGGAATGAGCAGTTCTTC. The chain carries TRBV29-1 and TRBJ2-1; TRBD2 matches at 9 bases. V was clipped by 2 bases and J by 7 bases; unmatched bases: 6. Germline V gene lookup returns CDR1 SQVTM and CDR2 ANQGSEA. This CDR3 region has 14 residues.

This sequence joins TRBV29-1 and TRBJ2-2, with D unresolved. This CDR3 has 13 amino acids. Germline CDR1 SQVTM, CDR2 ANQGSEA. The V gene lost 4 bases and the J gene lost 1 base, with 7 bases spanning the gap. In DNA, the CDR3 is TGCAGCGTTGGAGCCAAGAACACCGGGGAGCTGTTTTTT. Its protein product is CSVGAKNTGELFF.

This clone was seen just once. This chain links TRBV29-1 with TRBJ1-2; 11 bases map to TRBD1. Germline V gene sequence: CDR1 SQVTM, CDR2 ANQGSEA. CDR3 length equals 14 residues. The ends lost 4 bases at V and 7 bases at J; junction bases unmatched: 8. The CDR3 region is CSVARTGGSGGYTF. CDR3 DNA sequence: TGCAGCGTTGCCCGGACAGGGGGCAGTGGTGGCTACACCTTC.

The V call is TRBV30, the J call TRBJ2-7; D perhaps matches TRBD2 (6 bases). The V gene's germline CDR1 is GTSNPN and CDR2 SVGIG (reference sequence). V was shortened by 2 bases and J by 5 bases, with 28 bases between the two germline ends. This CDR3 spans 18 amino acids. The CDR3 is CAWSSPPGTRRGRDEQYF. The CDR3 DNA sequence: TGTGCCTGGAGTTCCCCACCCGGAACTAGACGGGGGAGAGACGAGCAGTACTTC. The variable domain in full, with the rest retrieved from reference TRBV30 and TRBJ2-7, is SQTIHQWPATLVQPVGSPLSLECTVEGTSNPNLYWYRQAAGRGLQLLFYSVGIGQISSEVPQNLSASRPQDRQFILSSKKLLLSDSGFYLCAWSSPPGTRRGRDEQYFGPGTRLTVT.

V and J are TRBV12-5 and TRBJ2-7, with D possibly TRBD2 on 5 matching bases. V was pared by 6 bases and J by 5 bases, with 14 bases between. The germline V gene encodes CDR1 LGHNT and CDR2 FRNRAP. The CDR3 is 13 amino acids. Written as DNA, the CDR3 is TGTGCTAGTGGCTCGACGGGGAGAAACGAGCAGTACTTC. Its translation: CASGSTGRNEQYF. Full variable domain (remainder filled in from reference TRBV12-5 and TRBJ2-7): DARVTQTPRHKVTEMGQEVTMRCQPILGHNTVFWYRQTMMQGLELLAYFRNRAPLDDSGMPKDRFSAEMPDATLATLKIQPSEPRDSAVYFCASGSTGRNEQYFGPGTRLTVT.